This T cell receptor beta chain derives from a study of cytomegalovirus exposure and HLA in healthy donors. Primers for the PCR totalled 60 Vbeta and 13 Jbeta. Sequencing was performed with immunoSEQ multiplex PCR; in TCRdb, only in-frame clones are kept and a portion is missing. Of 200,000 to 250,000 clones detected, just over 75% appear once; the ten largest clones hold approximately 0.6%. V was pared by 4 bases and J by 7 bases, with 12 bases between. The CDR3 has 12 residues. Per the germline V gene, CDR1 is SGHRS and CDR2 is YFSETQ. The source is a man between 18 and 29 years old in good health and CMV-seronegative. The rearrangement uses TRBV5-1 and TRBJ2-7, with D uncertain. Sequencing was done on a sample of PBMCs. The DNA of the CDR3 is TGCGCCAGCAGCACCACCCCGGGTGAGCAGTACTTC. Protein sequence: CASSTTPGEQYF.